The clone carrying this T cell receptor beta chain has a handful of counts. In the source study's methods: Counts of nucleated cells, estimated from reference gene primer amplification, were obtained. Measured with immunoSEQ multiplex PCR; TCRdb has only the in-frame clones, and not every one. Clone size and V and J calls were adopted from that table, with D and trimming inferred from the DNA. This repertoire shows 80,000 to 130,000 clones, approximately 89% found once; its top ten account for about 1%. These data belong to a study of blood T cell repertoires in COVID-19. At the level of the study: Researchers got acute and convalescent COVID-19 samples from the United States, Italy and Spain. PBMCs, B-cell-depleted T cells, or T cells provided the cDNA or gDNA that made up the material.

The germline V gene encodes CDR1 GTSNPN and CDR2 SVGIG (reference sequence). This CDR3 region has 13 residues. Trimming removed 0 bases from V and 6 bases from J, with 9 bases in between. V usage is TRBV30 and J usage is TRBJ2-1; D remains ambiguous. The sample comprised peripheral blood. This sequence was found in a man in his 60s with acute or convalescent COVID-19. The CDR3 bases are TGTGCCTGGAGTGTACAAACGTTCAATGAGCAGTTCTTC. Encoded protein: CAWSVQTFNEQFF.